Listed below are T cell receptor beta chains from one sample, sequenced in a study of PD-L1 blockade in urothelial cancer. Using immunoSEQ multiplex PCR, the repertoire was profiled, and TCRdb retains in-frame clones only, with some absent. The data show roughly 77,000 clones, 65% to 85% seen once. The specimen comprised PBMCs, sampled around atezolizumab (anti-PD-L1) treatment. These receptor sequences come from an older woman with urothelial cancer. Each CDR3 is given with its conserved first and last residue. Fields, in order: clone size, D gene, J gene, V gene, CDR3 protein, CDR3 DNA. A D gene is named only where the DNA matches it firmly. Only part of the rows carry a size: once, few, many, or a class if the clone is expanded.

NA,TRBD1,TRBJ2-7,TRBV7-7,CASSPRQGWSEQYF,TGTGCCAGCAGCCCTCGACAGGGCTGGTCCGAGCAGTACTTC
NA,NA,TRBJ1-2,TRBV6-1,CASSESRDGDGYTF,TGTGCCAGCAGTGAATCCAGGGATGGGGATGGCTACACCTTC
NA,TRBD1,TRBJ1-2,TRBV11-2,CASSFSDRAGGYTF,TGTGCCAGCAGCTTTTCCGACAGGGCCGGTGGCTACACCTTC
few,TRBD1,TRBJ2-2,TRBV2,CASRQQGALTGELFF,TGTGCCAGCAGGCAACAGGGGGCGTTGACCGGGGAGCTGTTTTTT
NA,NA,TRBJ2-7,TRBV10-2,CASSETGGLYEQYF,TGCGCCAGCAGTGAAACCGGGGGGCTCTACGAGCAGTACTTC
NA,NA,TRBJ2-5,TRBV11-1,CASSHPGSQEEAQYF,TGTGCCAGCAGTCATCCCGGGTCCCAAGAAGAGGCCCAGTACTTC
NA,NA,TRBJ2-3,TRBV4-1,CASSPVRTRGAADTQYF,TGCGCCAGCAGCCCAGTACGTACCAGGGGAGCGGCAGATACGCAGTATTTT
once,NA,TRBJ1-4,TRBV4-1,CASSQGVREKLFF,TGCGCCAGCAGCCAAGGGGTGAGGGAAAAACTGTTTTTT
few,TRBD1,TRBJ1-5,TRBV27,CASSLKYPGQGNQPQHF,TGTGCCAGCAGTCTAAAATATCCGGGACAGGGGAATCAGCCCCAGCATTTT
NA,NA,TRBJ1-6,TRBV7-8,CASSRQGRGNSPLHF,TGTGCCAGCAGCCGCCAAGGACGGGGTAATTCACCCCTCCACTTT